These T cell receptor beta chains were read from a single sample in a study of blood T cells in healthy people across ages. TCRdb processed the 5' RACE reads anew with MiXCR; each CDR3 protein has one entry. The sample records 1.5 million to 2 million distinct CDR3 sequences, approximately 50% being singletons. Material for sequencing was blood. The source of these receptors is a middle-aged woman in good health. Both conserved end residues are part of each CDR3. A D gene is named only where the DNA matches it firmly. Clone size is shown for a subset of rows, as once, few, many or a class of expanded clone.

abundance	v_gene	d_gene	j_gene	CDR3aa
.	TRBV10-3	.	TRBJ1-2	CAISTGTHYGYTF
few	TRBV5-6	.	TRBJ2-3	CASSSPSPLAGTSTDTQYF
.	TRBV6-1	.	TRBJ1-6	CASSEPCALHF
.	TRBV5-1	TRBD2	TRBJ2-5	CASSLGQGARLAGEPYQETQYF
few	TRBV5-1	.	TRBJ2-1	CASSRGVVSVGSSYNEQFF
.	TRBV11-2	TRBD1	TRBJ2-6	CASSFRDRVFSGANVLTF
few	TRBV20-1	TRBD2	TRBJ2-1	CSASGGARNEQFF
.	TRBV7-2	.	.	CASSLGQGLYNEQYF
.	TRBV5-1	TRBD2	TRBJ2-3	CASTSGGAGDTQYF
.	TRBV20-1	TRBD2	TRBJ2-5	CSASGKKGLAEETQYF
few	TRBV19	.	TRBJ2-1	CASRQGPGTGGFGEQFF
few	TRBV4-3	TRBD2	TRBJ2-5	CASSPNAGGETQYF
.	TRBV6-2/TRBV6-3	TRBD2	TRBJ2-1	CASSPIIRGGNEQFF
.	TRBV6-6	TRBD1	TRBJ2-5	CASTSRTGVQETQYF
.	TRBV20-1	.	TRBJ2-3	CSARDIRGRHSTDTQYF
.	TRBV10-3	.	TRBJ2-1	CAISGQEHSSYNEQFF
.	TRBV7-2	.	TRBJ2-1	CASSLVSIETQFF
few	TRBV7-2	TRBD1	TRBJ2-3	CASSSGQGDTQYF
.	TRBV7-9	TRBD1	TRBJ2-7	CASSGPGQSFYEQYF
many	TRBV10-3	.	TRBJ2-1	CAISERDYNEQFF
few	TRBV5-6	.	TRBJ1-2	CASSLANWDSENYGYTF
.	TRBV28	.	TRBJ2-7	CASSSSPDREQYF
.	TRBV20-1	.	TRBJ2-7	CSAREERSSYEQYF
.	TRBV6-5	.	TRBJ2-3	CASSTTRDFTGTQYF
.	TRBV10-3	.	TRBJ2-3	CATDTQEGGDTQYF